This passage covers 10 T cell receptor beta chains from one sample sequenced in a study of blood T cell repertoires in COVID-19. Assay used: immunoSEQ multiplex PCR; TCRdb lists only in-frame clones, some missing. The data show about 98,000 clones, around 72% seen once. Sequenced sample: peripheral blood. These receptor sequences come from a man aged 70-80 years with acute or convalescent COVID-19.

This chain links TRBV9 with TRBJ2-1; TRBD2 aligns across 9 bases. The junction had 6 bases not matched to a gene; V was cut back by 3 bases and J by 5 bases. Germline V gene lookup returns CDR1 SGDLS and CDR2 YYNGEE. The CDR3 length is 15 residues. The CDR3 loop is CASSAQTSGNNEQFF. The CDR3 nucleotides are TGTGCCAGCAGCGCCCAGACTAGCGGAAACAATGAGCAGTTCTTC.

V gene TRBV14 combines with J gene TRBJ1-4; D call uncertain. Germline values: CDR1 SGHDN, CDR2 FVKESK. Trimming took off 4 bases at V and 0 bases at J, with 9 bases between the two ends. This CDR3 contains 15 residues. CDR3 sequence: CASSPRHTTNEKLFF. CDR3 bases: TGTGCCAGCAGCCCCAGACACACAACTAATGAAAAACTGTTTTTT.

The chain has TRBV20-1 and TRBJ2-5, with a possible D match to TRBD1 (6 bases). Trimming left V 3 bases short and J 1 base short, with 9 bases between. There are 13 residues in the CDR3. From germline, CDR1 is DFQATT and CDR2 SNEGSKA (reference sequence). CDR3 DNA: TGCAGTGCTAGTAGGGGGTTCCAAGAGACCCAGTACTTC. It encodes CSASRGFQETQYF.

CDR3 sequence reads: CAISESRDSHNEQFF. In nucleotides, the CDR3 is TGTGCCATCAGTGAGTCTAGGGACAGCCACAATGAGCAGTTCTTC. The chain joins TRBV10-3 to TRBJ2-1, with 7 bases that match TRBD1. Germline values: CDR1 ENHRY, CDR2 SYGVKD. The J segment lost 5 bases and the V segment lost 0 bases, leaving 4 bases of the junction unmatched. The CDR3 runs to 15 residues.

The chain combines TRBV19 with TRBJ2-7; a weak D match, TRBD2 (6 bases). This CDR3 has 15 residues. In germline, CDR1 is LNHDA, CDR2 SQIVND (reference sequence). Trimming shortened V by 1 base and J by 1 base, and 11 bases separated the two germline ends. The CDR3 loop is CASSIGTEGSYEQYF. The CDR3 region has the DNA TGTGCCAGTAGTATAGGGACGGAGGGGTCCTACGAGCAGTACTTC.

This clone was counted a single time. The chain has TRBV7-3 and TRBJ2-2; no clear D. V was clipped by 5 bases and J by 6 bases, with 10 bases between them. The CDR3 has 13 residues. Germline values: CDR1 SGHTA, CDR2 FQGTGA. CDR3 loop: CASSTYVAGELFF. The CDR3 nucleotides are TGTGCCAGCAGCACCTATGTAGCCGGGGAGCTGTTTTTT.

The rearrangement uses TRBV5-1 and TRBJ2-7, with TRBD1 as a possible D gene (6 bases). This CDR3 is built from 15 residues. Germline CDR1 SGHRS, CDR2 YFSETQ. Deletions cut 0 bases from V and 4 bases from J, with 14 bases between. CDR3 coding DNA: TGCGCCAGCAGCTTGGCCAACAGGGATGGGTACGAGCAGTACTTC. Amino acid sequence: CASSLANRDGYEQYF.

The CDR3 coding sequence is TGTGCCAGCAGCTTAACACCTTCCTACGAGCAGTACTTC. Its protein is CASSLTPSYEQYF. The genes are TRBV7-2 and TRBJ2-7; D gene ambiguous. Trimming pared 2 bases from V and 1 base from J, leaving 6 bases between. CDR1 is SGHTA, CDR2 FQGNSA, per germline. The CDR3 consists of 13 residues.

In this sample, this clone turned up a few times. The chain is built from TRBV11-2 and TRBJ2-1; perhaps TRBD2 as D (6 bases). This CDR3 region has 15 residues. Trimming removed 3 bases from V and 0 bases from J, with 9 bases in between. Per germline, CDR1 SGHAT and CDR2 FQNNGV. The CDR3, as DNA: TGTGCCAGCAGCTTCTTAGCGGACTCCTACAATGAGCAGTTCTTC. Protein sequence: CASSFLADSYNEQFF.

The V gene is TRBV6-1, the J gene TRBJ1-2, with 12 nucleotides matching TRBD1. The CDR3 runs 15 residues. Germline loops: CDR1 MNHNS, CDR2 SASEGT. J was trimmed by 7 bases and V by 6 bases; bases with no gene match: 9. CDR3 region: CASSETGTGGSGYTF. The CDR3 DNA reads TGTGCCAGCAGCGAAACCGGGACAGGGGGCAGTGGCTACACCTTC.